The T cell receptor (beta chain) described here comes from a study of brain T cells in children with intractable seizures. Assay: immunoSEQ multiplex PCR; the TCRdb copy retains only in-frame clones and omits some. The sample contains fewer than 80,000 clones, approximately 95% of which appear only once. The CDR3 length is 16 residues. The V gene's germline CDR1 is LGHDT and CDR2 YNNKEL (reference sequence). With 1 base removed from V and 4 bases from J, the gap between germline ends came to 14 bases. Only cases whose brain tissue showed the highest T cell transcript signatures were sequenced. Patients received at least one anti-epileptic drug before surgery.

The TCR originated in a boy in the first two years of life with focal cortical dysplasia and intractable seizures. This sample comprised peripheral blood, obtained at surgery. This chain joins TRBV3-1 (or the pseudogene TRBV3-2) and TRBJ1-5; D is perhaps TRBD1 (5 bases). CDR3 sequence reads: CASSQGGGRLNQPQHF. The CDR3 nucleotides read TGTGCCAGCAGCCAAGGCGGGGGACGGCTGAATCAGCCCCAGCATTTT.